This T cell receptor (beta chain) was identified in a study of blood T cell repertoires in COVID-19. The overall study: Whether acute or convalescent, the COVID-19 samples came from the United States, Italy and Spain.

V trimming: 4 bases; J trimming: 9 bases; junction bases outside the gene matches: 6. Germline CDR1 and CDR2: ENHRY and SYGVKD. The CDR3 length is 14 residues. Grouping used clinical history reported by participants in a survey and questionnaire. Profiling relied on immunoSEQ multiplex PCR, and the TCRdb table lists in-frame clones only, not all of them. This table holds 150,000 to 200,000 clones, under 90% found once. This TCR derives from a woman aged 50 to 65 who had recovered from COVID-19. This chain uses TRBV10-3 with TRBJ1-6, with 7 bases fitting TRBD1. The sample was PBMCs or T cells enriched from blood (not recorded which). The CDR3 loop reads CAISVRDSISPLHF. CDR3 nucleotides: TGTGCCATCAGTGTCCGGGACAGTATTTCACCCCTCCACTTT.